These 27 T cell receptor beta chains share one sample of origin, sequenced in a study of T cells after yellow fever vaccination. In TCRdb, the 5' RACE reads were re-called with MiXCR into one record per CDR3 protein. The data show about 45,000 distinct CDR3 sequences, roughly 6.4% seen once. Sequencing was performed on CD8+ T cells not binding an NS4B(214-222) dextramer, sorted from PBMCs, taken 45 days after the yellow fever booster vaccination. The receptors here all came from a man aged 25 to 40 who received the YFV17D yellow fever vaccine.

In this sample, this clonotype turned up many times. V is TRBV15 and J is TRBJ2-2; the match to TRBD1 covers 10 bases. In germline, CDR1 is LNHNV, CDR2 YYDKDF (reference sequence). After removal of 6 bases from V and 0 bases from J, the junction contained 7 bases not matched to a gene. CDR3 length equals 17 residues. Written as DNA, the CDR3 is TGTGCCACCAGACCGACAGGGGGCATGTCGAACACCGGGGAGCTGTTTTTT. Translating it yields CATRPTGGMSNTGELFF.

This clonotype was observed many times. This rearrangement joins TRBV7-6 to TRBJ2-1, with D possibly matching TRBD2 (6 bases). This CDR3 comprises 16 residues. The V gene's germline CDR1 is SGHVS and CDR2 FNYEAQ. Trimming cost V 0 bases and J 4 bases, with 13 bases left between them. CDR3 in DNA: TGTGCCAGCAGCTTAGCATCGAGTGGGGGGTACAATGAGCAGTTCTTC. The encoded protein is CASSLASSGGYNEQFF.

This clonotype showed up many times. The gene calls are TRBV5-6 and TRBJ2-7; 8 nucleotides line up with TRBD2. The germline CDR1 and CDR2 sequences are SGHDT and YYEEEE. This CDR3 spans 16 amino acids. The V and J ends lost 4 bases and 2 bases, in that order; junction bases with no gene match: 11. Here the CDR3 reads CASSAEKRESPYEQYF. The CDR3 DNA sequence: TGTGCCAGCAGCGCCGAAAAGCGGGAGAGTCCCTACGAGCAGTACTTC.

Ten or more counts support this clonotype. The V gene is TRBV5-1, the J gene TRBJ1-1; D is ambiguous. The V and J ends lost 0 bases and 2 bases respectively, with 8 bases between them. There are 14 residues in the CDR3. Germline-derived CDR1 and CDR2 are SGHRS and YFSETQ. CDR3 sequence reads: CASSLASTNTEAFF. For the CDR3, the DNA is TGCGCCAGCAGCTTGGCCAGTACCAACACTGAAGCTTTCTTT.

V and J are TRBV7-9 and TRBJ1-6; D gene uncertain. Germline V gene lookup returns CDR1 SEHNR and CDR2 FQNEAQ (reference sequence). The CDR3 extends over 16 amino acids. V lost 2 bases, J lost 7 bases, and 15 bases lay in between. CDR3 amino acids: CASSLKMAPENSPLHF. The CDR3 DNA is TGTGCCAGCAGCTTAAAAATGGCCCCGGAGAATTCACCCCTCCACTTT. Full variable domain (remainder filled in from reference TRBV7-9 and TRBJ1-6): DTGVSQNPRHKITKRGQNVTFRCDPISEHNRLYWYRQTLGQGPEFLTYFQNEAQLEKSRLLSDRFSAERPKGSFSTLEIQRTEQGDSAMYLCASSLKMAPENSPLHFGNGTRLTVT.

On this clonotype itself: A read error may explain this, as a much larger clone is one base away. The V gene is TRBV3-1, the J gene TRBJ2-5; the match to TRBD2 covers 7 bases. Germline CDR1 LGHDT, CDR2 YNNKEL (reference sequence). CDR3 length: 15 amino acids. This chain's CDR3 is CASSQSGGHQENQYF. In DNA, the CDR3 is TGTGCCAGCAGCCAATCGGGAGGACACCAAGAGAACCAGTACTTC.

This clonotype was observed a few times. This chain joins TRBV2 and TRBJ1-2; D call uncertain. The germline V gene has CDR1 SNHLY and CDR2 FYNNEI. V was clipped by 6 bases and J by 8 bases, with 1 base between them. The CDR3 consists of 8 residues. The CDR3 sequence is CASRGYTF. The CDR3 DNA sequence: TGTGCCAGCAGGGGCTACACCTTC. Complete variable domain (other parts from reference TRBV2 and TRBJ1-2): EPEVTQTPSHQVTQMGQEVILRCVPISNHLYFYWYRQILGQKVEFLVSFYNNEISEKSEIFDDQFSVERPDGSNFTLKIRSTKLEDSAMYFCASRGYTFGSGTRLTVV.

This clonotype was detected many times. The V and J genes are TRBV20-1 and TRBJ2-1; 14 bases map to TRBD2. Trimming at V came to 5 bases and at J to 1 base, leaving 10 bases not matched to a gene. Germline V gives CDR1 DFQATT, CDR2 SNEGSKA (reference sequence). The CDR3 has 18 amino acids. In DNA, the CDR3 is TGCAGTGCTCGACCGGGACTAGCGGGAGTTTTGTCCTACAATGAGCAGTTCTTC. It codes for CSARPGLAGVLSYNEQFF.

This clonotype was detected many times. The chain employs TRBV13 and TRBJ2-3; 12 nucleotides line up with TRBD2. From germline, CDR1 is PRHDT and CDR2 FYEKMQ (reference sequence). V lost 4 bases to trimming and J lost 3 bases; unmatched junction nucleotides: 8. This CDR3 contains 17 residues. The CDR3 is CASSSPRTSGNTDTQYF. DNA of the CDR3: TGTGCCAGCAGCTCCCCGAGGACTAGCGGGAATACAGATACGCAGTATTTT.

The chain carries TRBV7-6 and TRBJ2-5; D is possibly TRBD2 (5 bases). CDR3 length: 15 amino acids. Trimming took 5 bases from V and 2 from J, leaving 15 bases between them. Germline V gives CDR1 SGHVS, CDR2 FNYEAQ. CDR3 loop: CASSLGFSAQETQYF. CDR3 coding DNA: TGTGCCAGCAGCCTAGGGTTTAGCGCGCAAGAGACCCAGTACTTC. The full variable domain, rest sourced from reference TRBV7-6 and TRBJ2-5, is GAGVSQSPRYKVTKRGQDVALRCDPISGHVSLYWYRQALGQGPEFLTYFNYEAQQDKSGLPNDRFSAERPEGSISTLTIQRTEQRDSAMYRCASSLGFSAQETQYFGPGTRLLVL.

This clonotype showed up just a few times. This chain connects TRBV27 to TRBJ2-5; D is perhaps TRBD1 (6 bases). V was cut by 6 bases and J by 5 bases, with 16 bases left in between. From germline, CDR1 is MNHEY and CDR2 SMNVEV (reference sequence). This CDR3 contains 14 residues. This chain's CDR3 is CASSDRDILETQYF. The CDR3 region has the DNA TGTGCCAGCAGCGATCGGGACATTTTGGAGACCCAGTACTTC.

In the case of this clonotype: A much larger clone differs from this one at a single base, so this may be a read error. The chain couples TRBV5-1 to TRBJ1-2; D ambiguous. This CDR3 region has 13 residues. V shed 0 bases and J shed 8 bases, with 11 bases lying between them. Germline CDR1 is SGHRS and CDR2 is YFSETQ. The CDR3 DNA is TGCGCCAGCAGCTTGGGTCAACCGGGAGGCTACACCTTC. This codes for CASSLGQPGGYTF.

This clonotype has at least ten counts. The V gene is TRBV27, the J gene TRBJ1-6; D uncertain. Per the germline V gene, CDR1 is MNHEY and CDR2 is SMNVEV (reference sequence). Between the trimmed V and J ends, which lost 2 bases and 15 bases, there was a span of 14 bases. The CDR3 extends over 13 amino acids. CDR3: CASSLKPWTRLHF. DNA for the CDR3: TGTGCCAGCAGTTTAAAGCCATGGACTCGCCTCCACTTT.

This clonotype was counted between two and nine times. The V and J genes are TRBV20-1 and TRBJ2-1; 7 nucleotides agree with TRBD2. The J segment lost 1 base and the V segment lost 6 bases, leaving 12 bases of the junction unmatched. The CDR3 spans 16 residues. Per germline, CDR1 DFQATT and CDR2 SNEGSKA (reference sequence). This CDR3 is CSANLVGGVSYNEQFF. In DNA, the CDR3 is TGCAGTGCCAATTTAGTGGGAGGGGTATCCTACAATGAGCAGTTCTTC.

The rearrangement uses TRBV4-2 and TRBJ2-7; 9 bases map to TRBD2. After removal of 3 bases from V and 7 bases from J, the junction contained 22 bases not matched to a gene. The CDR3 totals 19 residues. The V gene's germline CDR1 is LGHNA and CDR2 YNFKEQ. The CDR3 nucleotides read TGTGCCAGCAGCCAGAGAACCCTAACCGGGACTAGCAGGCCGCGGGAGCAGTACTTC. It translates to CASSQRTLTGTSRPREQYF.

In its sample, this clonotype is medium-sized (0.01 to 0.1%). V is TRBV6-4 and J is TRBJ2-2; D possibly matches TRBD1 or TRBD2 (6 bases each). The CDR3 has 17 amino acids. Germline V gene lookup returns CDR1 MRHNA and CDR2 SNTAGT. V lost 4 bases to trimming and J lost 1 base, with 16 bases between them. In DNA, the CDR3 is TGTGCCAGCAGTGCGGGGGCTAGCGAATTGAACACCGGGGAGCTGTTTTTT. It yields the protein CASSAGASELNTGELFF.

This clonotype has at least ten counts. The chain combines TRBV5-1 with TRBJ2-7; 8 bases map to TRBD1. The length of the CDR3 is 16 residues. Germline CDR1 reads SGHRS; CDR2 reads YFSETQ. The J segment lost 0 bases and the V segment lost 4 bases, leaving 9 bases of the junction unmatched. CDR3 DNA: TGCGCCAGCAGCCTACAGGGGGGTTTGGCCTCCTACGAGCAGTACTTC. It is translated as CASSLQGGLASYEQYF.

This clonotype appeared a few times. This chain joins TRBV29-1 and TRBJ1-1; 7 bases fit TRBD1. The CDR3 totals 15 residues. Unmatched junction bases numbered 9, after V lost 2 bases and J lost 3 bases. CDR1 is SQVTM, CDR2 ANQGSEA, per germline. The CDR3 DNA reads as TGCAGCGTTGAATCTGGGGACAGACCCTACACTGAAGCTTTCTTT. Translation gives CSVESGDRPYTEAFF.

This clonotype was detected ten times or more. The chain employs TRBV25-1 and TRBJ2-1; D not resolved. Germline V lookup: CDR1 MGHDK, CDR2 SYGVNS. Trimming removed 3 bases from V and 6 bases from J, with 0 bases in between. The CDR3 has 10 amino acids. In DNA, the CDR3 is TGTGCCAGCAGTGACAATGAGCAGTTCTTC. This encodes CASSDNEQFF.

The sample holds a few counts of this clonotype. This chain uses TRBV5-4 with TRBJ2-5; D not certain. V was trimmed by 5 bases and J by 2 bases, leaving 13 bases between them. This CDR3 has 14 amino acids. The germline gives CDR1 SGHNT, CDR2 YYREEE (reference sequence). The CDR3 DNA reads TGTGCCAGCAGTAGGGCAGACGATCAAGAGACCCAGTACTTC. This translates into CASSRADDQETQYF.

This clonotype was seen many times. This chain joins TRBV29-1 and TRBJ2-3; no clear D gene. This CDR3 spans 14 amino acids. V was trimmed by 3 bases and J by 2 bases, leaving 12 bases between them. Germline V gives CDR1 SQVTM, CDR2 ANQGSEA. CDR3 protein: CSVDGVRFTDTQYF. DNA for the CDR3: TGCAGCGTTGATGGGGTCAGATTCACAGATACGCAGTATTTT.

This clonotype was seen many times. The chain has TRBV27 and TRBJ2-4, with TRBD1 matching 7 bases. V trimming: 1 base; J trimming: 4 bases; junction bases outside the gene matches: 4. This CDR3 has 15 amino acids. In germline, CDR1 is MNHEY, CDR2 SMNVEV (reference sequence). The CDR3 DNA reads TGTGCCAGCAGTTTATGGACAGGATCGAAAAACATTCAGTACTTC. Translation gives CASSLWTGSKNIQYF.

This clonotype has at least ten counts. The V and J genes are TRBV20-1 and TRBJ1-2, with no clear D. V lost 3 bases and J lost 8, with 13 bases in between. This CDR3 comprises 12 residues. The germline gives CDR1 DFQATT, CDR2 SNEGSKA (reference sequence). The DNA for the CDR3 is TGCAGTGCTAGCGGAGAGATTGGGGGCTACACCTTC. This sequence encodes CSASGEIGGYTF.

This clonotype has at least ten counts. As DNA, the CDR3 is TGCAGTGCTAGAGTTCAGAATAGCAATCAGCCCCAGCATTTT. This sequence encodes CSARVQNSNQPQHF. The chain uses TRBV20-1 and TRBJ1-5; D not certain. The CDR3 totals 14 residues. V was shortened by 1 base and J by 0 bases, with 7 bases between the two germline ends. Germline V gives CDR1 DFQATT, CDR2 SNEGSKA (reference sequence).

This clonotype was seen at least ten times. This chain uses TRBV27 with TRBJ2-3; D is possibly TRBD2 (6 bases). The CDR3 consists of 15 residues. V lost 4 bases, J lost 2 bases, and 13 bases lay in between. Germline V gives CDR1 MNHEY, CDR2 SMNVEV (reference sequence). CDR3 sequence: CASSSTSIATDTQYF. The CDR3 coding sequence is TGTGCCAGCAGTTCGACTAGTATTGCCACAGATACGCAGTATTTT.

This clonotype was counted many times. The genes are TRBV11-2 and TRBJ2-3, with 7 bases aligning to TRBD1. Trimming took 7 bases from V and 2 from J; bases not matched to a gene: 6. The CDR3 loop spans 14 amino acids. Germline V gene lookup returns CDR1 SGHAT and CDR2 FQNNGV. The CDR3 DNA sequence: TGTGCCAGCACCGGGACAGTAAACACAGATACGCAGTATTTT. It translates to CASTGTVNTDTQYF.

The J gene is TRBJ2-7, the V gene TRBV7-6, with D perhaps matching TRBD1 (6 bases). The length of the CDR3 is 13 residues. V lost 1 base and J lost 6, with 10 bases in between. Germline loops: CDR1 SGHVS, CDR2 FNYEAQ. CDR3 protein: CASSLVVQGEQYF. The DNA for the CDR3 is TGTGCCAGCAGCTTAGTAGTACAGGGCGAGCAGTACTTC.